Listed below are T cell receptor beta chains from one sample, sequenced in a study of T cell repertoires in cytomegalovirus infection. TCRdb redid the calling of the reads with MiXCR, one entry per CDR3 protein. The data contain about 130,000 distinct CDR3 sequences, roughly 8.2% of them singletons. The sequencing sample was made of PBMCs. The receptors derive from a human donor in good health (CMV status not recorded). Some clones in this sample may be carry-over from other donors' samples. CDR3s include the opening cysteine and the closing phenylalanine or tryptophan. D genes are given only for firm matches. The listing skips clone size in some rows; elsewhere it reads once, few, many or a size class.

CDR3 length: 13; D gene: .; V gene: TRBV19; J gene: TRBJ1-2; clone size: .; CDR3 DNA: TGTGCCAGCACTCCGGCCCTTAACTATGGCTACACCTTC; CDR3 protein: CASTPALNYGYTF
CDR3 length: 14; D gene: .; V gene: TRBV18; J gene: TRBJ2-5; clone size: many; CDR3 DNA: TGTGCCAGCTCACCACTGACAGCCGGCGAGACCCAGTACTTC; CDR3 protein: CASSPLTAGETQYF
CDR3 length: 14; D gene: .; V gene: TRBV7-9; J gene: TRBJ1-2; clone size: .; CDR3 DNA: TGTGCCAGCAGCTTAGTTCAGGGTCTCTATGGCTACACCTTC; CDR3 protein: CASSLVQGLYGYTF
CDR3 length: 15; D gene: .; V gene: TRBV7-2; J gene: TRBJ1-1; clone size: many; CDR3 DNA: TGTGCCAGCAGCCCGGGTGAGGTATCGGACACTGAAGCTTTCTTT; CDR3 protein: CASSPGEVSDTEAFF
CDR3 length: 12; D gene: TRBD1; V gene: TRBV29-1; J gene: TRBJ2-5; clone size: many; CDR3 DNA: TGCAGCGCACGACAGGGGAAAGAGACCCAGTACTTC; CDR3 protein: CSARQGKETQYF
CDR3 length: 15; D gene: TRBD1; V gene: TRBV6-2/TRBV6-3; J gene: TRBJ1-5; clone size: many; CDR3 DNA: TGTGCCAGCAGGAAGACAGGGGGCAGGAGTCAGCCCCAGCATTTT; CDR3 protein: CASRKTGGRSQPQHF
CDR3 length: 13; D gene: .; V gene: TRBV20-1; J gene: TRBJ2-7; clone size: .; CDR3 DNA: TGCAGTGCTAGCCCAGGGAGCTCCTACGAGCAGTACTTC; CDR3 protein: CSASPGSSYEQYF
CDR3 length: 14; D gene: TRBD1; V gene: TRBV7-2; J gene: TRBJ1-2; clone size: many; CDR3 DNA: TGTGCCAGCAGCCCAACCGGGACAGCAGGAGGCTACACCTTC; CDR3 protein: CASSPTGTAGGYTF
CDR3 length: 11; D gene: .; V gene: TRBV29-1; J gene: TRBJ2-5; clone size: .; CDR3 DNA: TGCAGCGTTGGAGAGCAAGAGACCCAGTACTTC; CDR3 protein: CSVGEQETQYF
CDR3 length: 13; D gene: TRBD1; V gene: TRBV11-2; J gene: TRBJ2-5; clone size: .; CDR3 DNA: TGTGCCAGCGAATTACAGGGGTGGGAGACCCAGTACTTC; CDR3 protein: CASELQGWETQYF
CDR3 length: 14; D gene: .; V gene: TRBV18; J gene: TRBJ1-5; clone size: .; CDR3 DNA: TGTGCCAGCTCACCACCGGGGGACCTGAAGCCCCAGCATTTT; CDR3 protein: CASSPPGDLKPQHF
CDR3 length: 14; D gene: TRBD1; V gene: TRBV29-1; J gene: TRBJ2-1; clone size: many; CDR3 DNA: TGCAGCGTTGAACTGTTGAAGGGGGCTTATGAGCAGTTCTTC; CDR3 protein: CSVELLKGAYEQFF
CDR3 length: 13; D gene: .; V gene: TRBV6-6; J gene: TRBJ1-4; clone size: few; CDR3 DNA: TGTGCCAGCAGTGATGGGGGGCATGAAAAACTGTTTTTT; CDR3 protein: CASSDGGHEKLFF
CDR3 length: 16; D gene: TRBD1; V gene: TRBV2; J gene: TRBJ1-5; clone size: .; CDR3 DNA: TGTGCCAGCAGTGAAGAACGAGGGGGCCCCGATCAGCCCCAGCATTTT; CDR3 protein: CASSEERGGPDQPQHF
CDR3 length: 13; D gene: .; V gene: TRBV19; J gene: TRBJ2-4; clone size: .; CDR3 DNA: TGTGCCAGCCGTACCGACCGACGGGGCATTCAGTACTTC; CDR3 protein: CASRTDRRGIQYF
CDR3 length: 12; D gene: .; V gene: TRBV20-1; J gene: TRBJ2-2; clone size: few; CDR3 DNA: TGCAGTGCTATGAGAGGGCCCGGGGAGCTGTTTTTT; CDR3 protein: CSAMRGPGELFF
CDR3 length: 14; D gene: TRBD2; V gene: TRBV14; J gene: TRBJ2-1; clone size: .; CDR3 DNA: TGTGCCAGCAGCCAAGATCTGCGGGGGACTGAGCAGTTCTTC; CDR3 protein: CASSQDLRGTEQFF
CDR3 length: 13; D gene: TRBD1; V gene: TRBV6-2/TRBV6-3; J gene: TRBJ2-1; clone size: many; CDR3 DNA: TGTGCCAGCAGGGAGACAGGGGGCATTGAGCAGTTCTTC; CDR3 protein: CASRETGGIEQFF
CDR3 length: 14; D gene: .; V gene: TRBV5-5; J gene: TRBJ1-2; clone size: .; CDR3 DNA: TGTGCCAGCAGCCCACGAGACATATTCTATGGCTACACCTTC; CDR3 protein: CASSPRDIFYGYTF
CDR3 length: 15; D gene: .; V gene: TRBV27; J gene: TRBJ2-7; clone size: many; CDR3 DNA: TGTGCCAGCAGTTTATATCTGGGCATTGGCTACGAGCAGTACTTC; CDR3 protein: CASSLYLGIGYEQYF
CDR3 length: 14; D gene: .; V gene: TRBV2; J gene: TRBJ2-5; clone size: .; CDR3 DNA: TGTGCCAGCGAAGGTGTACAGTTCCAAGAGACCCAGTACTTC; CDR3 protein: CASEGVQFQETQYF
CDR3 length: 13; D gene: .; V gene: TRBV6-6; J gene: TRBJ1-3; clone size: many; CDR3 DNA: TGTGCCAGCAGTTACTCAAAGGAGGACACCATATATTTT; CDR3 protein: CASSYSKEDTIYF
CDR3 length: 14; D gene: .; V gene: TRBV7-9; J gene: TRBJ2-3; clone size: .; CDR3 DNA: TGTGCCAGCAGCTTAACAGGGCCCGCAGATACGCAGTATTTT; CDR3 protein: CASSLTGPADTQYF
CDR3 length: 15; D gene: TRBD1; V gene: TRBV7-6; J gene: TRBJ1-1; clone size: .; CDR3 DNA: TGTGCCAGCAGCTTAATGGACAGGGCGAACACTGAAGCTTTCTTT; CDR3 protein: CASSLMDRANTEAFF
CDR3 length: 11; D gene: .; V gene: TRBV12-3/TRBV12-4; J gene: TRBJ1-1; clone size: many; CDR3 DNA: TGTGCCAGCAGTTTAAGGGGGGAAGCTTTCTTT; CDR3 protein: CASSLRGEAFF
CDR3 length: 14; D gene: TRBD1; V gene: TRBV19; J gene: TRBJ2-2; clone size: .; CDR3 DNA: TGTGCCAGTACCCAGGGGGCGGGGACCGGGGAGCTGTTTTTT; CDR3 protein: CASTQGAGTGELFF
CDR3 length: 13; D gene: TRBD2; V gene: TRBV7-9; J gene: TRBJ2-7; clone size: few; CDR3 DNA: TGTGCCAGCAGCCCTTGGGCGGGGGACGAGCAGTACTTC; CDR3 protein: CASSPWAGDEQYF
CDR3 length: 13; D gene: .; V gene: TRBV2; J gene: TRBJ2-6; clone size: many; CDR3 DNA: TGTGCCAGCAGGGGGGCTGGGGCCAACGTCCTGACTTTC; CDR3 protein: CASRGAGANVLTF
CDR3 length: 18; D gene: .; V gene: TRBV7-6; J gene: TRBJ2-5; clone size: many; CDR3 DNA: TGTGCCAGCAGCTTAGCGCCTGAGGACAAAAAACCTCTGGAGACCCAGTACTTC; CDR3 protein: CASSLAPEDKKPLETQYF
CDR3 length: 13; D gene: .; V gene: TRBV12-5; J gene: TRBJ2-5; clone size: many; CDR3 DNA: TGTGCTAGTGGTGCGGGACTCGCGGAGACCCAGTACTTC; CDR3 protein: CASGAGLAETQYF
CDR3 length: 14; D gene: TRBD1; V gene: TRBV20-1; J gene: TRBJ1-1; clone size: many; CDR3 DNA: TGCAGTGCACGGCCGGGACAGGGGGGCGCTGAAGCTTTCTTT; CDR3 protein: CSARPGQGGAEAFF
CDR3 length: 14; D gene: .; V gene: TRBV14; J gene: TRBJ2-7; clone size: few; CDR3 DNA: TGTGCCAGCAGCCAGTTGGACAGTATATACGAGCAGTACTTC; CDR3 protein: CASSQLDSIYEQYF
CDR3 length: 15; D gene: TRBD1; V gene: TRBV5-1; J gene: TRBJ2-1; clone size: many; CDR3 DNA: TGCGCCAGCAGCAACCACAGGGGGCGGGGAAATGAGCAGTTCTTC; CDR3 protein: CASSNHRGRGNEQFF
CDR3 length: 12; D gene: .; V gene: TRBV30; J gene: TRBJ1-1; clone size: many; CDR3 DNA: TGTGCCTGGAGTGCTGGTCACACTGAAGCTTTCTTT; CDR3 protein: CAWSAGHTEAFF
CDR3 length: 17; D gene: TRBD2; V gene: TRBV11-2; J gene: TRBJ2-3; clone size: few; CDR3 DNA: TGTGCCAGCAGCCTGCTCCCCGCGGGTCCGGGAGGGGATACGCAGTATTTT; CDR3 protein: CASSLLPAGPGGDTQYF
CDR3 length: 15; D gene: .; V gene: TRBV5-1; J gene: TRBJ1-2; clone size: many; CDR3 DNA: TGCGCCAGCAGCTTGGCTGGCAGCCTGGACTATGGCTACACCTTC; CDR3 protein: CASSLAGSLDYGYTF
CDR3 length: 17; D gene: TRBD2; V gene: TRBV5-1; J gene: TRBJ2-1; clone size: many; CDR3 DNA: TGCGCCAGCAGCTTGGCCGGGACTAGCGGGGAGTACAATGAGCAGTTCTTC; CDR3 protein: CASSLAGTSGEYNEQFF
CDR3 length: 14; D gene: TRBD1; V gene: TRBV7-9; J gene: TRBJ1-2; clone size: .; CDR3 DNA: TGTGCCAGCAACTTAGCACAGGGGAACTATGGCTACACCTTC; CDR3 protein: CASNLAQGNYGYTF
CDR3 length: 17; D gene: .; V gene: TRBV7-2; J gene: TRBJ1-3; clone size: medium-sized; CDR3 DNA: TGTGCCAGCAGCCGTTTCTCGGGACTGAGCTCTGGAAACACCATATATTTT; CDR3 protein: CASSRFSGLSSGNTIYF
CDR3 length: 12; D gene: TRBD1; V gene: TRBV6-1; J gene: TRBJ2-7; clone size: few; CDR3 DNA: TGTCTCCTACGGACAGGTGCCTACGAGCAGTACTTC; CDR3 protein: CLLRTGAYEQYF
CDR3 length: 15; D gene: .; V gene: TRBV7-3; J gene: TRBJ1-1; clone size: .; CDR3 DNA: TGTGCCAGCAGCTTAACTTCAGGGGCGAACACTGAAGCTTTCTTT; CDR3 protein: CASSLTSGANTEAFF
CDR3 length: 15; D gene: .; V gene: TRBV5-1; J gene: TRBJ2-7; clone size: .; CDR3 DNA: TGCGCCAGCAGTTCGGACCCGCGGGGTCAGTACGAGCAGTACTTC; CDR3 protein: CASSSDPRGQYEQYF
CDR3 length: 12; D gene: .; V gene: TRBV7-9; J gene: TRBJ1-1; clone size: many; CDR3 DNA: TGTGCCGCGGGGGGCCTCGGCACTGAAGCTTTCTTT; CDR3 protein: CAAGGLGTEAFF
CDR3 length: 13; D gene: .; V gene: TRBV28; J gene: TRBJ1-4; clone size: few; CDR3 DNA: TGTGCCAGCAGTTTACTAATTGCAGGGTACCTGTTTTTT; CDR3 protein: CASSLLIAGYLFF
CDR3 length: 14; D gene: TRBD1; V gene: TRBV7-3; J gene: TRBJ1-6; clone size: many; CDR3 DNA: TGTGCCAGCAGCGCGGACAGGGGGAATTCACCCCTCCACTTT; CDR3 protein: CASSADRGNSPLHF
CDR3 length: 16; D gene: TRBD2; V gene: TRBV20-1; J gene: TRBJ2-1; clone size: many; CDR3 DNA: TGCAGTGCAGGGACTAGCGGGGGGGCGTTCTACAATGAGCAGTTCTTC; CDR3 protein: CSAGTSGGAFYNEQFF
CDR3 length: 15; D gene: TRBD1; V gene: TRBV19; J gene: TRBJ2-3; clone size: many; CDR3 DNA: TGTGCCAGTAGTGCGACAGGGTTGAGCACAGATACGCAGTATTTT; CDR3 protein: CASSATGLSTDTQYF
CDR3 length: 11; D gene: .; V gene: TRBV30; J gene: TRBJ1-1; clone size: many; CDR3 DNA: TGTGCCTGGTCAGGGTTCACTGAAGCTTTCTTT; CDR3 protein: CAWSGFTEAFF
CDR3 length: 14; D gene: .; V gene: TRBV2; J gene: TRBJ1-1; clone size: many; CDR3 DNA: TGTGCCAGCAGTGAAGGGACAGCGAACACTGAAGCTTTCTTT; CDR3 protein: CASSEGTANTEAFF
CDR3 length: 14; D gene: .; V gene: TRBV6-6; J gene: TRBJ1-5; clone size: many; CDR3 DNA: TGTGCCAGCAGTTCCGACTTGGGTAATCAGCCCCAGCATTTT; CDR3 protein: CASSSDLGNQPQHF
CDR3 length: 15; D gene: .; V gene: TRBV7-2; J gene: TRBJ2-3; clone size: many; CDR3 DNA: TGTGCCAGCAGCTCGTCCAGGGGGGGGGCGGATACGCAGTATTTT; CDR3 protein: CASSSSRGGADTQYF
CDR3 length: 14; D gene: .; V gene: TRBV3-1; J gene: TRBJ1-2; clone size: many; CDR3 DNA: TGTGCCAGCAGCCATAGACTCGGAAACTATGGCTACACCTTC; CDR3 protein: CASSHRLGNYGYTF
CDR3 length: 15; D gene: TRBD2; V gene: TRBV5-4; J gene: TRBJ2-1; clone size: .; CDR3 DNA: TGTGCCAGCAGCCTAGCGGGGGGCAGCGGAGGTGAGCAGTTCTTC; CDR3 protein: CASSLAGGSGGEQFF
CDR3 length: 15; D gene: TRBD2; V gene: TRBV29-1; J gene: TRBJ2-3; clone size: many; CDR3 DNA: TGCAGCGTCACCCGAACTAGCGGGAACACAGATACGCAGTATTTT; CDR3 protein: CSVTRTSGNTDTQYF
CDR3 length: 15; D gene: TRBD1; V gene: TRBV7-2; J gene: TRBJ1-5; clone size: many; CDR3 DNA: TGTGCCAGCAGCCAGGACAGGGGGCGCGGCCAGCCCCAGCATTTT; CDR3 protein: CASSQDRGRGQPQHF